The clone carrying this T cell receptor beta chain has a count of ten or more. The antigen is not known. These data belong to a study of T cell repertoires in cytomegalovirus infection. Study overall: A matching HLA type, together with CMV infection, was signaled by public TCR beta signatures. Whole-study results and caveats: HLA-C-restricted TCR beta clonotypes specific for CMV led the ex vivo response.

CDR1 and CDR2 from the germline V gene are SGHVS and FQNEAQ. V was cut by 5 bases and J by 4 bases, with 7 bases left in between. The CDR3 runs 12 residues. Each CDR3 protein gets one entry after TCRdb re-called the reads with MiXCR. The table shows over 150,000 distinct CDR3 sequences, with approximately 18% occurring only once. This sequence was found in a human donor in good health (CMV status not recorded). Some clones in this sample may be carry-over from other donors' samples. This rearrangement joins TRBV7-8 to TRBJ2-3; tentatively, D is TRBD1 or TRBD2 (5 bases each). The sequencing input was CD8+ T cells from PBMCs. The CDR3 nucleotides are TGTGCCAGCAGCCGAGGGGCAGATACGCAGTATTTT. Amino acids: CASSRGADTQYF.